The 16 T cell receptor beta chains listed next were all sequenced from one sample in a study of human T cells and chemical hapten exposure (dated by TCRdb to the early 2020s). The sample's time point label, in plain terms: pre-sensitization, week 0. The treatment or condition label for this specimen denotes: therapeutic diphenylcyclopropenone sensitization with weekly scalp DPC. Library prep was done by RACE. The sequencing machine was a NextSeq 500. Using fastp trimming at Q25 and MiXCR clonotype assembly, TCRdb reanalyzed the public sequencing data and kept in-frame beta chains. Each entry is one CDR3 protein sequence, shown with its most common DNA and genes. Recorded for this sample are about 290,000 distinct CDR3 sequences; around 7% of them occurred a single time. The top ten constitute 1.2% of the sample. The sequencing here drew on whole blood, taken in connection with sensitization to the hapten diphenylcyclopropenone (DPC). Receptors originate from a man younger than 30 with alopecia areata. Some clones in this sample may be carry-over from other donors' samples.

A few counts support this clonotype. The chain links TRBV7-9 to TRBJ1-3, with 7 nucleotides matching TRBD1. The CDR3 is 15 residues long. From germline, CDR1 is SEHNR and CDR2 FQNEAQ (reference sequence). With V trimmed by 5 bases and J by 3 bases, 7 bases remained unmatched. The CDR3 here is CASSLNRGSGNTIYF. CDR3 in DNA: TGTGCCAGCAGCCTTAACAGGGGTAGTGGAAACACCATATATTTT.

This clonotype was seen more than once but under ten times. The rearrangement links TRBV6-2 or TRBV6-3 to TRBJ2-7, with 7 bases fitting TRBD1. The germline CDR1 and CDR2 sequences are MNHEY and SVGEGT. This CDR3 has 14 amino acids. The V segment lost 2 bases and the J segment 3 bases; nucleotides outside the gene matches: 4. In DNA, the CDR3 is TGTGCCAGCAGTTACAACCAGGGGGTCTACGAGCAGTACTTC. This encodes CASSYNQGVYEQYF.

V is TRBV12-3 or TRBV12-4 and J is TRBJ2-7; 7 bases line up with TRBD1. This CDR3 is built from 16 residues. The junction had 9 bases not matched to a gene; V was cut back by 4 bases and J by 0 bases. CDR3 in amino acids: CASSWDSLFSSYEQYF. In nucleotides, the CDR3 is TGTGCCAGCAGTTGGGACAGCTTATTCAGCTCCTACGAGCAGTACTTC.

This clonotype was counted many times. CDR3 DNA sequence: TGTGCCAGCAGTTTGGCTCGACAGGGCATTCAGTACTTC. Protein product: CASSLARQGIQYF. This chain links TRBV28 with TRBJ2-4; TRBD1 matches 7 bases. The length of the CDR3 is 13 residues. Germline-derived CDR1 and CDR2 are MDHEN and SYDVKM. The V segment lost 3 bases and the J segment 9 bases; nucleotides outside the gene matches: 5. Together with reference TRBV28 and TRBJ2-4, the CDR3 gives the full variable domain: DVKVTQSSRYLVKRTGEKVFLECVQDMDHENMFWYRQDPGLGLRLIYFSYDVKMKEKGDIPEGYSVSREKKERFSLILESASTNQTSMYLCASSLARQGIQYFGAGTRLSVL.

The V call is TRBV2, the J call TRBJ2-1; 7 bases are shared with TRBD1. The CDR3 loop spans 13 amino acids. The germline CDR1 and CDR2 sequences are SNHLY and FYNNEI. The ends lost 11 bases at V and 9 bases at J; junction bases unmatched: 13. The CDR3 sequence is CASHRTGVTEQFF. The CDR3 region has the DNA TGTGCCTCCCACAGAACAGGGGTAACTGAGCAGTTCTTC.

This clonotype showed up many times. For the CDR3, the DNA is TGCAGCGTGGGACGGGACTCTCAAGGGAGCACAGATACGCAGTATTTT. This codes for CSVGRDSQGSTDTQYF. The V gene is TRBV29-1, the J gene TRBJ2-3; D possibly corresponds to TRBD2 (6 bases). Trimming removed 6 bases at V and 0 bases at J, with 19 bases between. The CDR3 is 16 residues long. Germline V gene data show CDR1 as SQVTM and CDR2 as ANQGSEA.

This chain joins TRBV20-1 and TRBJ2-1; possibly TRBD2 for D (7 bases). The CDR3 contains 15 residues. The germline V gene encodes CDR1 DFQATT and CDR2 SNEGSKA (reference sequence). V gave up 6 bases and J gave up 6 bases, with 21 bases separating them. For the CDR3, the DNA is TGCAGTGCCGGCGAGAGGACTAGGGGGGGCAATGAGCAGTTCTTC. Encoded protein: CSAGERTRGGNEQFF.

Only a few counts were recorded for this clonotype. The chain joins TRBV7-9 to TRBJ2-7; 11 positions agree with TRBD2. CDR1 SEHNR and CDR2 FQNEAQ come from the germline V gene (reference sequence). The CDR3 spans 15 residues. The ends lost 6 bases at V and 5 bases at J; junction bases unmatched: 9. Here the CDR3 reads CASSSGLAGMDEQYF. DNA for the CDR3: TGTGCCAGCAGTAGCGGACTAGCGGGTATGGACGAGCAGTACTTC.

This rearrangement joins TRBV20-1 to TRBJ1-2; no clear D gene. The CDR3 runs to 14 residues. Germline V lookup: CDR1 DFQATT, CDR2 SNEGSKA (reference sequence). Trimming cost V 6 bases and J 0 bases, with 14 bases left between them. Here the CDR3 reads CSAKTWRSNYGYTF. The CDR3 nucleotides read TGCAGTGCGAAGACGTGGAGATCTAACTATGGCTACACCTTC.

The rearrangement links TRBV3-1 to TRBJ1-1; D gene unclear. Germline V gives CDR1 LGHDT, CDR2 YNNKEL (reference sequence). The CDR3 runs to 12 residues. V was trimmed by 1 base and J by 3 bases, leaving 3 bases between them. The CDR3 reads CASSQGDTEAFF. The CDR3 nucleotides are TGTGCCAGCAGCCAAGGGGACACTGAAGCTTTCTTT.

This clonotype turned up a few times. The gene calls are TRBV28 and TRBJ1-6; D is perhaps TRBD1 (6 bases). V lost 6 bases to trimming and J lost 7 bases, with 16 bases between them. CDR1 MDHEN and CDR2 SYDVKM come from the germline V gene. The CDR3 is made up of 15 amino acids. The chain's CDR3 is CASRETGFRNSPLHF. The CDR3 coding sequence is TGTGCCAGCAGGGAAACAGGGTTTCGGAATTCACCCCTCCACTTT.

This clonotype was seen only a few times. The rearrangement links TRBV2 to TRBJ1-1; D possibly corresponds to TRBD1 (5 bases). Trimming removed 3 bases at V and 4 bases at J, with 12 bases between. This CDR3 spans 14 amino acids. CDR1 SNHLY and CDR2 FYNNEI come from the germline V gene. The CDR3 sequence: CASSDVRASTEAFF. The CDR3, as DNA: TGTGCCAGCAGTGATGTCAGGGCGAGCACTGAAGCTTTCTTT.

This clonotype came up many times. The genes are TRBV10-3 and TRBJ2-4; the match to TRBD1 covers 8 bases. CDR1 and CDR2 from the germline V gene are ENHRY and SYGVKD. This CDR3 contains 16 residues. After removal of 2 bases from V and 4 bases from J, the junction contained 7 bases not matched to a gene. DNA for the CDR3: TGTGCCATCAGTGAGCCCCTTGACAGGGGTAAAAACATTCAGTACTTC. Translating gives CAISEPLDRGKNIQYF.

This clonotype was observed at least ten times. The V gene is TRBV20-1, the J gene TRBJ1-3; a weak D match, TRBD1 (5 bases). Per germline, CDR1 DFQATT and CDR2 SNEGSKA (reference sequence). Trimming stripped 3 bases from V and 2 bases from J, with 11 bases between. This CDR3 has 14 residues. Here the CDR3 DNA reads TGCAGTGCTAGGTTAAGGGACGCTGGAAACACCATATATTTT. Its protein product is CSARLRDAGNTIYF.

This clonotype has only a few counts. The chain employs TRBV29-1 and TRBJ2-7; tentative D call: TRBD2 (6 bases). The CDR3 is made up of 13 amino acids. V lost 7 bases and J lost 6, with 19 bases in between. In germline, CDR1 is SQVTM, CDR2 ANQGSEA. Here the CDR3 reads CSARGDLRGEQYF. CDR3 sequence (DNA): TGCAGCGCCCGAGGAGACCTGCGGGGCGAGCAGTACTTC.

This chain uses TRBV11-2 with TRBJ1-2; 7 bases align to TRBD1. V was clipped by 5 bases and J by 8 bases; unmatched bases: 14. This CDR3 comprises 15 residues. Germline CDR1 and CDR2: SGHAT and FQNNGV. The CDR3: CASSPRTGSFRGYTF. The CDR3 nucleotides are TGTGCCAGCAGCCCCCGGACAGGATCTTTTCGGGGCTACACCTTC.